This T cell receptor (beta chain) is drawn from a study of shared clonotypes between healthy human individuals. Using immunoSEQ multiplex PCR, the repertoire was profiled, and TCRdb retains in-frame clones only, with some absent. This table has about a million clones, roughly 77% appearing once. V gave up 6 bases and J gave up 7 bases; unmatched junction bases: 6. Germline CDR1 is LNHDA and CDR2 is SQIVND (reference sequence). This CDR3 is built from 13 residues. This clone was picked up a small number of times. The TCR comes from a man younger than 30 in good health. Some clones in this sample may be carry-over from other donors' samples. V is TRBV19 and J is TRBJ1-2; TRBD1 matches 9 bases. The sequenced sample was memory CD4+ T cells from PBMCs. Subset defined: CD45RA-negative fraction. In DNA, the CDR3 is TGTGCCAGTAGACCGGGACAGGGAGGTGGCTACACCTTC. As protein: CASRPGQGGGYTF.